This T cell receptor (beta chain) was retrieved from a study of blood T cells in healthy people across ages. Whole-study findings and limits: Higher diversity, along with more naive CD4+ cells, distinguished long-lived donors from aged donors. Across the age range, TCR beta diversity per million T cells fell in a roughly linear way.

Donors were systemically healthy Caucasian individuals from Russia aged about 6 to 90 years. About this clonotype: Its specificity is not known.

Alongside a J-beta primer mix, a sample-barcoded 5' primer served in a second PCR lasting roughly 7 to 12 cycles. Every single cDNA molecule received a tag from a template-switch adaptor with 12 random nucleotides. TCRdb re-called the 5' RACE reads with MiXCR, one entry per CDR3 protein. The sample contains about 1.4 million distinct CDR3 sequences, roughly 60% of which appear only once. There are 13 residues in the CDR3. V was pared by 9 bases and J by 7 bases, with 8 bases of the junction left unmatched. Germline CDR1 KGHDR, CDR2 SFDVKD. Sequencing was done on a sample of blood. The sequence came from a young man in good health. V gene TRBV24-1 combines with J gene TRBJ2-3, with 8 bases lining up with TRBD1. In DNA, the CDR3 is TGTGCCACCGGGACAGGTGATCCCTATACGCAGTATTTT. Amino acids: CATGTGDPYTQYF.